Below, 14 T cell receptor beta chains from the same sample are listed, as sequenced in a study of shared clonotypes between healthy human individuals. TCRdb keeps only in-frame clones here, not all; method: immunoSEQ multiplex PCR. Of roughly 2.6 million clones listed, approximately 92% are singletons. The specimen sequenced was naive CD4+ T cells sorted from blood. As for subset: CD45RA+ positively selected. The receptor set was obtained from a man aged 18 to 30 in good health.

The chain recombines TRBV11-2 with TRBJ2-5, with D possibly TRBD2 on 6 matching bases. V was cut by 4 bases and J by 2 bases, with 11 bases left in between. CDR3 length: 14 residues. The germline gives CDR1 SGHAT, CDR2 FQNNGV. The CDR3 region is CASSSARGQETQYF. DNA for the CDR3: TGTGCCAGCAGCTCCGCCCGGGGGCAAGAGACCCAGTACTTC.

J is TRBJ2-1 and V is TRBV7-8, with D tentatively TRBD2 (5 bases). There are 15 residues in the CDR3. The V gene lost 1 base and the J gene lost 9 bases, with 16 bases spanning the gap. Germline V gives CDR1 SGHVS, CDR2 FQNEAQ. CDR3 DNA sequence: TGTGCCAGCAGCTTAGAAGGTGGGCGGGTTACTGAGCAGTTCTTC. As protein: CASSLEGGRVTEQFF.

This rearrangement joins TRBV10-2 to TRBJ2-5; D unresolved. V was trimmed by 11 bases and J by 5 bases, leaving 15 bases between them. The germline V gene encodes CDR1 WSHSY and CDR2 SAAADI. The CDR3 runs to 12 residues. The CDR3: CASSREGETQYF. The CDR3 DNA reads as TGCGCCTCCTCAAGAGAAGGGGAGACCCAGTACTTC.

CDR3 in amino acids: CASSGLAGSPSSGNEQFF. CDR3 DNA: TGCGCCAGCAGTGGACTAGCGGGTTCCCCAAGCTCGGGCAATGAGCAGTTCTTC. The J gene is TRBJ2-1, the V gene TRBV10-2; 10 bases are shared with TRBD2. The germline CDR1 and CDR2 sequences are WSHSY and SAAADI. The CDR3 is 18 amino acids. V trimming: 4 bases; J trimming: 6 bases; junction bases outside the gene matches: 15.

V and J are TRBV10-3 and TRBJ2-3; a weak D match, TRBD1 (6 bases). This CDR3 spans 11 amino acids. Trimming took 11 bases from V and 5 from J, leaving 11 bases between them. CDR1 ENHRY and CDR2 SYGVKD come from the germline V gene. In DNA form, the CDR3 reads TGTGCCCACACAGGGTTAGATACGCAGTATTTT. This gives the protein CAHTGLDTQYF.

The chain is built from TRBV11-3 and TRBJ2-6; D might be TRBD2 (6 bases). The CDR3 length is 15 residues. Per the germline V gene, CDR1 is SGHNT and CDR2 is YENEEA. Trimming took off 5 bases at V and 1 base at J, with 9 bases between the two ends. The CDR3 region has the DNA TGTGCCAGCAGCGTCGGGACTTCTGGGGCCAACGTCCTGACTTTC. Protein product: CASSVGTSGANVLTF.

The CDR3, as DNA: TGTGCCAGCAGTGTCACAACAGGGGTAGGAGGCTACACCTTC. Its protein product is CASSVTTGVGGYTF. The chain couples TRBV6-1 to TRBJ1-2; 7 nucleotides align to TRBD1. V shed 4 bases, J shed 8 bases, and the junction held 10 bases outside the gene matches. The CDR3 contains 14 residues. Germline V gene lookup returns CDR1 MNHNS and CDR2 SASEGT.

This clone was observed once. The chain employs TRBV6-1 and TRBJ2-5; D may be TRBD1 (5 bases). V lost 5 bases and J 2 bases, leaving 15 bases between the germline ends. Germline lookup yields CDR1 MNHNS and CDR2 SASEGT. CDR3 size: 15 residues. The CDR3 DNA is TGTGCCAGCAGTCGTCAGGGCGAGGTGCAAGAGACCCAGTACTTC. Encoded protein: CASSRQGEVQETQYF.

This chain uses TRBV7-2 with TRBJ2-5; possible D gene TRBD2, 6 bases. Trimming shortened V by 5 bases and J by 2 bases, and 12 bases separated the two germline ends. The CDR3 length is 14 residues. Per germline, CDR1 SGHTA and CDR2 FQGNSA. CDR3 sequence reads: CASSPGLRQETQYF. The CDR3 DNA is TGTGCCAGCAGCCCGGGACTCAGACAAGAGACCCAGTACTTC.

CDR3: CASSRTYSGNTIYF. CDR3 coding DNA: TGTGCCAGCTCTCGAACCTACTCTGGAAACACCATATATTTT. This chain uses TRBV6-1 with TRBJ1-3; D remains unclear. The CDR3 is 14 residues long. V lost 8 bases to trimming and J lost 0 bases, with 11 bases between them. Germline V lookup: CDR1 MNHNS, CDR2 SASEGT.

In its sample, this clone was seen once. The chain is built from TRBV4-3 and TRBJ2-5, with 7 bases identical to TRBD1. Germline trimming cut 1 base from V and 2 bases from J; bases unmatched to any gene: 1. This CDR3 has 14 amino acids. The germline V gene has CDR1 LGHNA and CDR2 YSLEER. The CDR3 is CASSQVDRQETQYF. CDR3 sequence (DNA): TGCGCCAGCAGCCAAGTGGACAGGCAAGAGACCCAGTACTTC.

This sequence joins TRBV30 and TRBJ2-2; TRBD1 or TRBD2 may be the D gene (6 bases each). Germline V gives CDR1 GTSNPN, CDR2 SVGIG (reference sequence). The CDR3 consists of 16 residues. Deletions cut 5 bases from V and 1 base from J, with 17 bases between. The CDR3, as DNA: TGTGCCTGGTGGTTTAGGGGGGCCAAGAACACCGGGGAGCTGTTTTTT. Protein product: CAWWFRGAKNTGELFF.

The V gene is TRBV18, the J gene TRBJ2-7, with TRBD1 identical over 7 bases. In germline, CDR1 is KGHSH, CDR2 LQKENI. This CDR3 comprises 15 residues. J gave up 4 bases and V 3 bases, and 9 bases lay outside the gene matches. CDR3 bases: TGTGCCAGCTCACCTACAGGGGTCGTTTCGTACGAGCAGTACTTC. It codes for CASSPTGVVSYEQYF.

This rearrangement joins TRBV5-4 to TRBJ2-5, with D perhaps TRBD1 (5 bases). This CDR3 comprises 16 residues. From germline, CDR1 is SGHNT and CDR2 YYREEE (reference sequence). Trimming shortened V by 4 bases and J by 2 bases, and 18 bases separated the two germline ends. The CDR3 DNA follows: TGTGCCAGCAGCATTGTTACCGGACAATTTCAAGAGACCCAGTACTTC. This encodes CASSIVTGQFQETQYF.